Shown below are 4 T cell receptor beta chains from a single sample sequenced in a study of human T cells and chemical hapten exposure (dated by TCRdb to the early 2020s). To prepare the library, RACE was applied. The data were produced on a NextSeq 500. The public reads were run again by TCRdb, first through fastp at Q25 and then through MiXCR, and only productive beta chains were kept. Every distinct CDR3 protein forms one entry, paired with its most common genes and DNA. This sample holds about 69,000 distinct CDR3 sequences; 10% were observed only once. In total, the top ten clones hold 6.8% of the sample. Read against the paper, the sample's time point label means: patch test 2, 6 weeks after DPC sensitization. Taken with the paper, the label for treatment or condition translates to: therapeutic diphenylcyclopropenone sensitization with weekly scalp DPC. Sequenced here: whole blood, sampled in connection with sensitization to the hapten diphenylcyclopropenone (DPC). The receptors were sampled from a woman aged 45-65 years with alopecia areata. Some clones in this sample may be carry-over from other donors' samples.

The chain couples TRBV6-5 to TRBJ1-1; TRBD1 matches at 12 bases. Germline V gene lookup returns CDR1 MNHEY and CDR2 SVGAGI. This CDR3 comprises 14 residues. J was trimmed by 6 bases and V by 4 bases; bases with no gene match: 3. This CDR3 reads CASSWGQGAAEAFF. The CDR3 nucleotides read TGTGCCAGCAGTTGGGGACAGGGGGCAGCTGAAGCTTTCTTT.

This clonotype has more than one count but fewer than ten. The V and J genes are TRBV3-2 and TRBJ2-7; the D call in the table, TRBD2, was not verified against the DNA. TRBV3-2 represents a pseudogene. The CDR3 is 14 residues long. CDR3 amino acids: CASSASGRPGEQYF. In nucleotides, the CDR3 is TGTGCCAGCAGCGCCAGCGGGAGGCCCGGGGAGCAGTACTTC.

At least ten counts were recorded for this clonotype. The chain is built from TRBV20-1 and TRBJ2-2, with 8 nucleotides matching TRBD1. Germline assignment: CDR1 DFQATT and CDR2 SNEGSKA (reference sequence). The J segment lost 4 bases and the V segment lost 6 bases, leaving 13 bases of the junction unmatched. The CDR3 covers 16 residues. CDR3 sequence (DNA): TGCAGTGCCTCTAGGGGGACAGGCGGAACCACCGGGGAGCTGTTTTTT. Its protein is CSASRGTGGTTGELFF.

The chain has TRBV3-1 and TRBJ1-2; the D gene is possibly TRBD1 (5 bases). The CDR3 sequence is 12 residues long. From germline, CDR1 is LGHDT and CDR2 YNNKEL (reference sequence). V shed 5 bases and J shed 13 bases, with 17 bases lying between them. The CDR3 nucleotides are TGTGCCAGCAGCAAGACCGGGACGCCGCTCACCTTC. It encodes CASSKTGTPLTF.